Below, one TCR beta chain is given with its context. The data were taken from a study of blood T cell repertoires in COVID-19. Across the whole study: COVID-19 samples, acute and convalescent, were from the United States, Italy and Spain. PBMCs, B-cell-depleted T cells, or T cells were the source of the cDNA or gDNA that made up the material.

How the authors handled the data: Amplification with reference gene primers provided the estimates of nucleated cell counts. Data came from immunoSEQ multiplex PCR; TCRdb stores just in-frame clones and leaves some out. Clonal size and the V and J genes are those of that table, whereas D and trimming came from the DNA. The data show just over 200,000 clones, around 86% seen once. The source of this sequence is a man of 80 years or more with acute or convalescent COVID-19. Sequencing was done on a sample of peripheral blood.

CDR3 DNA sequence: TGTGCCAGCAGCTTGTATGTGGGACAGGGAAGTGGCTACACCTTC. Its translation: CASSLYVGQGSGYTF. V is TRBV5-4 and J is TRBJ1-2; TRBD1 matches at 9 bases. The J segment lost 7 bases and the V segment lost 1 base, leaving 8 bases of the junction unmatched. This CDR3 has 15 amino acids. Germline V gene lookup returns CDR1 SGHNT and CDR2 YYREEE (reference sequence).